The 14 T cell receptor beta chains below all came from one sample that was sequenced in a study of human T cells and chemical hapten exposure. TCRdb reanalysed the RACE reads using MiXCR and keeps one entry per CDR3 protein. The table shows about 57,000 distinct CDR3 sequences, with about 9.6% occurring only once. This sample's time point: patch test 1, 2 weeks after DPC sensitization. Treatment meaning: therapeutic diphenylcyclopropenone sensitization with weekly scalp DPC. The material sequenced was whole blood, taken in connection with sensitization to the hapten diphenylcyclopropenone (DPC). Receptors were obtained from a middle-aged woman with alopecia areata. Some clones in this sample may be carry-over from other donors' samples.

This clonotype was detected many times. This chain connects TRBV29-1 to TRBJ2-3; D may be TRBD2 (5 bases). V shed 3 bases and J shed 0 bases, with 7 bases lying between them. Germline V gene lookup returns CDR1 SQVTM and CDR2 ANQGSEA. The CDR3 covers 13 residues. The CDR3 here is CSVDSGSTDTQYF. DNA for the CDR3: TGCAGCGTTGACAGCGGTAGCACAGATACGCAGTATTTT.

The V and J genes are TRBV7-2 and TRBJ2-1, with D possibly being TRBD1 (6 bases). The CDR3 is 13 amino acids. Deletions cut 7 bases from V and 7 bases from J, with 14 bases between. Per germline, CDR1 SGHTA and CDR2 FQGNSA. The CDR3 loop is CASIPLRGNEQFF. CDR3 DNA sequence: TGTGCCAGCATCCCCCTGAGGGGGAATGAGCAGTTCTTC.

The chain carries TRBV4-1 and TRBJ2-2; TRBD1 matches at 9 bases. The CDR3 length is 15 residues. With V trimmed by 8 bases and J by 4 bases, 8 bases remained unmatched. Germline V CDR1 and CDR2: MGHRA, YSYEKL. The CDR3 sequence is CASGLQGASTGELFF. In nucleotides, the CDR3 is TGCGCCAGCGGACTACAGGGGGCTAGCACCGGGGAGCTGTTTTTT.

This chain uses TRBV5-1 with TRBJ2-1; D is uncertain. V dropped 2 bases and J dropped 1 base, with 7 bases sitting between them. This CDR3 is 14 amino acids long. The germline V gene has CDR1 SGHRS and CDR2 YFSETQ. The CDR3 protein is CASSFGLSYNEQFF. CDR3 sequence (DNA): TGCGCCAGCAGCTTTGGTCTATCCTACAATGAGCAGTTCTTC.

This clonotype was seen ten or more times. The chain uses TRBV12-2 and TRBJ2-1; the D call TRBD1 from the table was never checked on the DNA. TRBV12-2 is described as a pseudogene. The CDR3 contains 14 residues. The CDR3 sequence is CASRLTDSYNEQFF. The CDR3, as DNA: TGTGCAAGTCGCTTGACAGACTCCTACAATGAGCAGTTCTTC.

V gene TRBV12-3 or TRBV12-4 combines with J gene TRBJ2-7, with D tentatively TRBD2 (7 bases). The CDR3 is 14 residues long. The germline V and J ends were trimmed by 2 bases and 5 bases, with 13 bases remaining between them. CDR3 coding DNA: TGTGCCAGCAGTTTACACACAGGGAGGGACGAGCAGTACTTC. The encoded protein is CASSLHTGRDEQYF.

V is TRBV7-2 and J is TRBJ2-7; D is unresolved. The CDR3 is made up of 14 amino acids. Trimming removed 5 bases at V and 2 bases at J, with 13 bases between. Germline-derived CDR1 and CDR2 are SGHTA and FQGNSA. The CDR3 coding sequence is TGTGCCAGCAGCCCTTTCGTGACAACCTACGAGCAGTACTTC. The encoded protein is CASSPFVTTYEQYF.

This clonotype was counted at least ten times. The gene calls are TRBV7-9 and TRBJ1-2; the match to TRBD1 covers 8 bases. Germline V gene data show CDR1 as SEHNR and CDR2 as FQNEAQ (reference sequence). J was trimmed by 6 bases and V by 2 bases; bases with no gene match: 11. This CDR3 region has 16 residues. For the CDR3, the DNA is TGTGCCAGCAGCTTACCCAATCCAGGGGGCTCAAATGGCTACACCTTC. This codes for CASSLPNPGGSNGYTF.

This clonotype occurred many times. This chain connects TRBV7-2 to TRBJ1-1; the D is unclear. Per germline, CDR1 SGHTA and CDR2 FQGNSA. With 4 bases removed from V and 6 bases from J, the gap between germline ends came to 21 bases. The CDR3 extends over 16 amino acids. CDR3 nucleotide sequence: TGTGCCAGCAGCTCGCGAGGCGGGCAGGTTGTGTCTGAAGCTTTCTTT. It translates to CASSSRGGQVVSEAFF.

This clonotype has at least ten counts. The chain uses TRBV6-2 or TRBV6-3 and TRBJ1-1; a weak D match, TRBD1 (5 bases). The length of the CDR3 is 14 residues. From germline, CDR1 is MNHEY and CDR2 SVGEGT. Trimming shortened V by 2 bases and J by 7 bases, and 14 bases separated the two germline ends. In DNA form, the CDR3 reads TGTGCCAGCAGTTACGTGCGGGGCAGCGGTGAAGCTTTCTTT. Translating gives CASSYVRGSGEAFF.

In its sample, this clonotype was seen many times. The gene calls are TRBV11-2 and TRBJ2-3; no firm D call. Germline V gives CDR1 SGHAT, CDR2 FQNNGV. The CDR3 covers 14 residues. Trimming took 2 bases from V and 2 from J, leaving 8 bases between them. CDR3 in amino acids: CASSLTRLTDTQYF. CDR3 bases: TGTGCCAGCAGCTTAACTCGCCTCACAGATACGCAGTATTTT.

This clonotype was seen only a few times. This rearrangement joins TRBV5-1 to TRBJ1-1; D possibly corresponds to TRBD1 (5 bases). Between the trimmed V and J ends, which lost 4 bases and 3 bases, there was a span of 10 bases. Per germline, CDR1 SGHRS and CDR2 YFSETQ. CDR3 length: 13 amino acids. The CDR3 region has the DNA TGCGCCAGCAGCCCCGGGACCCACACTGAAGCTTTCTTT. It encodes CASSPGTHTEAFF.

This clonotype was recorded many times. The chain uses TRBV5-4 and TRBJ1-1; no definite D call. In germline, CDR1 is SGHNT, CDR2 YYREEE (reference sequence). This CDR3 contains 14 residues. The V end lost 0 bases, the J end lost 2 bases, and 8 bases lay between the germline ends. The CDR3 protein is CASSLAQANTEAFF. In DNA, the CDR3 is TGTGCCAGCAGCTTGGCCCAGGCTAACACTGAAGCTTTCTTT.

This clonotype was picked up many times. The CDR3 coding sequence is TGTGCCGAACTCAGGGGGCATTCTACGAATGAGCAGTTCTTC. The encoded protein is CAELRGHSTNEQFF. The chain couples TRBV24-1 to TRBJ2-1; 8 bases align to TRBD1. Trimming took 12 bases from V and 7 from J; bases not matched to a gene: 13. CDR3 size: 14 residues. CDR1 and CDR2 (germline): KGHDR, SFDVKD.